Below are 31 T cell receptor beta chains sequenced from a single sample in a study of blood T cells in healthy people across ages. Using a J-beta primer mix together with a sample-barcoded 5' primer, a second PCR was run for roughly 7 to 11 cycles. TCRdb reprocessed the 5' RACE reads with MiXCR, giving one entry per CDR3 protein. Among over a million distinct CDR3 sequences listed, approximately 25% were seen once. The data were also submitted as part of a second study, on T cells of mothers and their children.

The sequencing input was blood. These receptor sequences come from a girl under 10 years old in good health.

This clonotype was observed many times. The chain links TRBV7-9 to TRBJ2-7; tentative D call: TRBD2 (5 bases). Per germline, CDR1 SEHNR and CDR2 FQNEAQ (reference sequence). V lost 5 bases and J lost 2, with 7 bases in between. This CDR3 has 12 amino acids. CDR3 region: CASSPTTYEQYF. CDR3 sequence (DNA): TGTGCCAGCAGCCCGACTACCTACGAGCAGTACTTC.

This chain connects TRBV7-2 to TRBJ1-3, with 8 bases aligning to TRBD1. V lost 5 bases to trimming and J lost 1 base; unmatched junction nucleotides: 7. CDR3 length: 16 amino acids. Per the germline V gene, CDR1 is SGHTA and CDR2 is FQGNSA. In DNA form, the CDR3 reads TGTGCCAGCAGCCCGTGGACAGGGACTTCTGGAAACACCATATATTTT. The encoded protein is CASSPWTGTSGNTIYF.

The chain is built from TRBV13 and TRBJ1-2; perhaps TRBD1 as D (6 bases). Trimming removed 0 bases from V and 6 bases from J, with 17 bases in between. Germline V lookup: CDR1 PRHDT, CDR2 FYEKMQ (reference sequence). CDR3 size: 16 residues. CDR3 sequence: CASSLGGTNQRNGYTF. The CDR3 nucleotides are TGTGCCAGCAGCTTAGGGGGGACAAACCAAAGAAATGGCTACACCTTC.

The chain uses TRBV29-1 and TRBJ1-1; D call uncertain. CDR1 SQVTM and CDR2 ANQGSEA come from the germline V gene. Trimming took off 4 bases at V and 1 base at J, with 10 bases between the two ends. The CDR3 loop spans 13 amino acids. CDR3 in amino acids: CSVVGRSNTEAFF. Written as DNA, the CDR3 is TGCAGCGTTGTTGGCAGGTCGAACACTGAAGCTTTCTTT.

The CDR3 sequence is CASSLFPTGGVLETQYF. CDR3 in DNA: TGTGCCAGCAGTTTATTCCCGACGGGAGGGGTGTTAGAGACCCAGTACTTC. The V and J genes are TRBV28 and TRBJ2-5, with 8 positions matching TRBD2. V lost 1 base to trimming and J lost 4 bases; unmatched junction nucleotides: 11. The CDR3 totals 17 residues. The germline V gene encodes CDR1 MDHEN and CDR2 SYDVKM.

There are a few counts of this clonotype. The chain employs TRBV7-2 and TRBJ2-6, with D possibly matching TRBD2 (5 bases). The CDR3 contains 15 residues. With 4 bases removed from V and 2 bases from J, the gap between germline ends came to 9 bases. CDR1 is SGHTA, CDR2 FQGNSA, per germline. The DNA of the CDR3 is TGTGCCAGCAGCTGGGAGAGCCCTGGGGCCAACGTCCTGACTTTC. Translated: CASSWESPGANVLTF.

The chain is built from TRBV3-1 and TRBJ1-5; TRBD1 aligns across 7 bases. The germline CDR1 and CDR2 sequences are LGHDT and YNNKEL (reference sequence). After removal of 1 base from V and 0 bases from J, the junction contained 0 bases not matched to a gene. This CDR3 has 15 amino acids. The DNA of the CDR3 is TGTGCCAGCAGCCAAGGACAGGGTAGCAATCAGCCCCAGCATTTT. Its translation: CASSQGQGSNQPQHF.

The chain carries TRBV29-1 and TRBJ2-1; D gene uncertain. The J call may not be correct, given that the DNA end is closer to TRBJ2-7. In germline, CDR1 is SQVTM, CDR2 ANQGSEA. This CDR3 is 12 amino acids long. The CDR3 protein is CSVVAPGYEQYF. The CDR3 DNA reads as TGCAGCGTTGTGGCTCCAGGCTACGAGCAGTACTTC.

The rearrangement uses TRBV7-9 and TRBJ2-1; possible D gene TRBD2, 6 bases. This CDR3 contains 16 residues. V was shortened by 0 bases and J by 15 bases, with 24 bases between the two germline ends. The germline CDR1 and CDR2 sequences are SEHNR and FQNEAQ (reference sequence). The CDR3 loop reads CASSLAPPPGGREAFF. Written as DNA, the CDR3 is TGTGCCAGCAGCTTAGCGCCTCCCCCAGGTGGCAGGGAGGCGTTCTTC.

In this sample, this clonotype turned up many times. The V gene is TRBV7-8, the J gene TRBJ2-1; TRBD2 matches 13 bases. From germline, CDR1 is SGHVS and CDR2 FQNEAQ. J lost 3 bases, V lost 5 bases, and 1 base had no gene match. The CDR3 covers 15 residues. CDR3 sequence (DNA): TGTGCCAGCAGCGGACTAGCGGGGGACTACAATGAGCAGTTCTTC. This codes for CASSGLAGDYNEQFF.

The gene calls are TRBV7-2 and TRBJ2-1; no definite D call. Germline V gives CDR1 SGHTA, CDR2 FQGNSA. The V end was cut by 1 base, the J end by 4 bases, with 11 bases between. The CDR3 consists of 15 residues. The CDR3, as DNA: TGTGCCAGCAGCTTAGTGGCTCGAGCTTACAATGAGCAGTTCTTC. Protein: CASSLVARAYNEQFF.

This clonotype was seen a handful of times. The rearrangement uses TRBV9 and TRBJ2-1, with TRBD2 as a possible D gene (5 bases). Trimming left V 3 bases short and J 6 bases short, with 19 bases between. The CDR3 covers 16 residues. The germline gives CDR1 SGDLS, CDR2 YYNGEE. CDR3 bases: TGTGCCAGCAGCGCCCTTGAAATCGGAGAGGGCAATGAGCAGTTCTTC. Amino acid sequence: CASSALEIGEGNEQFF.

The chain employs TRBV7-9 and TRBJ2-5, with TRBD2 identical over 13 bases. The CDR3 runs to 16 residues. The junction had 14 bases not matched to a gene; V was cut back by 5 bases and J by 11 bases. Germline V gene data show CDR1 as SEHNR and CDR2 as FQNEAQ (reference sequence). This chain's CDR3 is CASSPRTSGGFGQQYF. CDR3 sequence (DNA): TGTGCCAGCAGCCCCCGGACTAGCGGGGGCTTTGGGCAGCAGTACTTC.

The gene calls are TRBV12-3 or TRBV12-4 and TRBJ2-4; D perhaps matches TRBD2 (6 bases). CDR3 size: 16 residues. With 0 bases removed from V and 4 bases from J, the gap between germline ends came to 13 bases. The CDR3: CASSLASGDGKNIQYF. The CDR3 DNA reads TGTGCCAGCAGTTTAGCTTCGGGAGATGGAAAAAACATTCAGTACTTC.

The sample holds a few counts of this clonotype. The CDR3: CASSLDFRDREETQYF. The CDR3, as DNA: TGTGCCAGCAGCTTAGATTTCCGGGACAGGGAAGAGACCCAGTACTTC. The gene calls are TRBV7-9 and TRBJ2-5, with 9 nucleotides matching TRBD1. The CDR3 contains 16 residues. The germline V gene has CDR1 SEHNR and CDR2 FQNEAQ (reference sequence). The J segment lost 3 bases and the V segment lost 1 base, leaving 6 bases of the junction unmatched.

The chain couples TRBV7-2 to TRBJ2-7; possible D gene TRBD2, 5 bases. This CDR3 is built from 16 residues. Trimming pared 0 bases from V and 7 bases from J, leaving 19 bases between. Germline V gene sequence: CDR1 SGHTA, CDR2 FQGNSA. DNA of the CDR3: TGTGCCAGCAGCTTAGCGGGCCCTTCCCCAGGAGGTGAGCAGTACTTC. It specifies CASSLAGPSPGGEQYF.

This clonotype was found a few times. CDR3 loop: CASSRLAGFYNEQFF. The CDR3 region has the DNA TGTGCCAGCAGTAGACTAGCGGGCTTCTACAATGAGCAGTTCTTC. The chain has TRBV6-2 or TRBV6-3 and TRBJ2-1; 10 positions match TRBD2. CDR1 is MNHEY and CDR2 is SVGEGT in the germline V gene. CDR3 length: 15 residues. With 5 bases clipped from V and 3 bases from J, the junction kept 4 bases outside the gene matches.

The chain carries TRBV29-1 and TRBJ1-1; D ambiguous. The V gene's germline CDR1 is SQVTM and CDR2 ANQGSEA. V lost 8 bases, J lost 5 bases, and 21 bases lay in between. This CDR3 comprises 14 residues. CDR3 DNA: TGCAGCTTTGTTGGCCTTGCTTTGGGGACTGAAGCTTTCTTT. Amino acid sequence: CSFVGLALGTEAFF.

This clonotype was counted between two and nine times. V usage is TRBV6-5 and J usage is TRBJ2-5; D possibly corresponds to TRBD1 (5 bases). The CDR3 totals 13 residues. From germline, CDR1 is MNHEY and CDR2 SVGAGI. V was shortened by 2 bases and J by 5 bases, with 9 bases between the two germline ends. DNA of the CDR3: TGTGCCAGCAGTTACAGCAGGGCGGAGACCCAGTACTTC. Amino acid sequence: CASSYSRAETQYF.

This clonotype was found a few times. The J gene is TRBJ2-7, the V gene TRBV3-1; TRBD1 aligns across 11 bases. Germline V gene data show CDR1 as LGHDT and CDR2 as YNNKEL (reference sequence). V lost 5 bases, J lost 5 bases, and 11 bases stayed unmatched. The CDR3 runs 16 residues. The CDR3 DNA is TGTGCCAGCAGCTCAAGATCGGGACAGGGGGAAAACGAGCAGTACTTC. Its protein is CASSSRSGQGENEQYF.

The table lists this clonotype with many counts. Here the CDR3 DNA reads TGCAGTGCTTCCCGACAGGGTAGTGGGCGTGTGGACACTGAAGCTTTCTTT. Encoded protein: CSASRQGSGRVDTEAFF. The rearrangement joins TRBV20-1 to TRBJ1-1, with 7 bases matching TRBD1. J gave up 3 bases and V 5 bases, and 18 bases lay outside the gene matches. The length of the CDR3 is 17 residues. Germline CDR1 DFQATT, CDR2 SNEGSKA (reference sequence).

The chain employs TRBV29-1 and TRBJ2-5; D unclear. The CDR3 spans 13 residues. The germline CDR1 and CDR2 sequences are SQVTM and ANQGSEA. The germline V and J ends were trimmed by 1 base and 5 bases, with 11 bases remaining between them. The CDR3 is CSVEGKLGETQYF. The DNA of the CDR3 is TGCAGCGTTGAAGGGAAGTTGGGTGAGACCCAGTACTTC.

The chain carries TRBV7-9 and TRBJ2-1; 7 nucleotides match TRBD2. V gave up 5 bases and J gave up 7 bases; unmatched junction bases: 14. The CDR3 contains 16 residues. The germline CDR1 and CDR2 sequences are SEHNR and FQNEAQ (reference sequence). The CDR3 region is CASSGARDYTLNEQFF. The CDR3 region has the DNA TGTGCCAGCAGCGGAGCCCGGGACTACACTCTGAATGAGCAGTTCTTC.

This clonotype was recorded a few times. The J gene is TRBJ1-1, the V gene TRBV7-2; D perhaps matches TRBD1 (6 bases). Looked up from germline, CDR1 is SGHTA and CDR2 is FQGNSA. The germline V and J ends were trimmed by 2 bases and 1 base, with 14 bases remaining between them. CDR3 length equals 16 residues. The CDR3 DNA reads TGTGCCAGCAGCTTACCAGGGGCATACAAGAACACTGAAGCTTTCTTT. Translated, it gives CASSLPGAYKNTEAFF.

This clonotype appeared many times. The rearrangement joins TRBV4-2 to TRBJ2-1, with TRBD2 identical over 11 bases. Per the germline V gene, CDR1 is LGHNA and CDR2 is YNFKEQ. This CDR3 spans 15 amino acids. V was pared by 0 bases and J by 6 bases, with 1 base of the junction left unmatched. DNA for the CDR3: TGTGCCAGCAGCCAAGATAGCGGGGGGGCCAATGAGCAGTTCTTC. It translates to CASSQDSGGANEQFF.

The table lists this clonotype with a few counts. This sequence joins TRBV29-1 and TRBJ1-1; unclear D gene. The CDR3 loop spans 14 amino acids. The V gene's germline CDR1 is SQVTM and CDR2 ANQGSEA. Trimming stripped 3 bases from V and 4 bases from J, with 15 bases between. The DNA for the CDR3 is TGCAGCGTTGAGGGTGGAGCTGCGAGCACTGAAGCTTTCTTT. It encodes CSVEGGAASTEAFF.

Points on this clonotype: At one of its ends the junction is not consistent with the germline gene, which may arise from a read error. The chain couples TRBV11-2 to TRBJ2-7, with D possibly being TRBD1 (6 bases). The CDR3 has 15 amino acids. From germline, CDR1 is SGHAT and CDR2 FQNNGV. Here the CDR3 reads CASSLIKDRVYAQYF. CDR3 nucleotide sequence: TGTGCCAGCAGCCTTATAAAGGACAGAGTCTACGCGCAGTACTTC.

This clonotype occurred a few times. The chain carries TRBV7-3 and TRBJ2-5; D is unclear. Trimming pared 6 bases from V and 7 bases from J, leaving 15 bases between. CDR3 length equals 13 residues. Germline CDR1 SGHTA, CDR2 FQGTGA. CDR3 sequence: CASRNTEDGTQYF. In nucleotides, the CDR3 is TGTGCCAGCAGGAACACAGAGGACGGGACCCAGTACTTC. Combining the CDR3 with reference TRBV7-3 and TRBJ2-5 gives the whole variable domain GAGVSQTPSNKVTEKGKYVELRCDPISGHTALYWYRQSLGQGPEFLIYFQGTGAADDSGLPNDRFFAVRPEGSVSTLKIQRTERGDSAVYLCASRNTEDGTQYFGPGTRLLVL.

V is TRBV12-3 or TRBV12-4 and J is TRBJ2-7; D unresolved. This CDR3 region has 18 residues. V was trimmed by 3 bases and J by 2 bases, leaving 23 bases between them. CDR3 in DNA: TGTGCCAGCAGTTTTCGACTCCGACCCGAAACGGAGACCTACGAGCAGTACTTC. This gives the protein CASSFRLRPETETYEQYF.

The chain carries TRBV12-5 and TRBJ1-1; weak D call: TRBD1 (5 bases). Germline V CDR1 and CDR2: LGHNT, FRNRAP. V was pared by 0 bases and J by 8 bases, with 13 bases between. The CDR3 has 14 residues. The CDR3 here is CASGLVQFGGEAFF. CDR3 bases: TGTGCTAGTGGTTTGGTACAGTTCGGGGGGGAAGCTTTCTTT. Full variable domain (missing parts from reference TRBV12-5 and TRBJ1-1): DARVTQTPRHKVTEMGQEVTMRCQPILGHNTVFWYRQTMMQGLELLAYFRNRAPLDDSGMPKDRFSAEMPDATLATLKIQPSEPRDSAVYFCASGLVQFGGEAFFGQGTRLTVV.

This clonotype was counted a few times. The V call is TRBV6-5, the J call TRBJ1-2; D is uncertain. Trimming shortened V by 7 bases and J by 3 bases, and 12 bases separated the two germline ends. The CDR3 consists of 13 residues. Germline V lookup: CDR1 MNHEY, CDR2 SVGAGI. The CDR3 region is CASTAPGDYGYTF. In nucleotides, the CDR3 is TGTGCCAGCACCGCCCCCGGGGACTATGGCTACACCTTC.